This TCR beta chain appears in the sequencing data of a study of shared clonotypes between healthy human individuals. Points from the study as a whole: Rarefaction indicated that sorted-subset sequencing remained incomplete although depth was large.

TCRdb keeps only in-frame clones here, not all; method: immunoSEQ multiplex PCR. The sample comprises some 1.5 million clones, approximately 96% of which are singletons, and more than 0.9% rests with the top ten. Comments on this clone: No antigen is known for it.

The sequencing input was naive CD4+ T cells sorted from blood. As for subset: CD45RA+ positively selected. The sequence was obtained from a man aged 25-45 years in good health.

The CDR3 DNA sequence: TGCAGCGTTGAAGTGGCGTCAGCCTTACAGTTCTTC. Translation: CSVEVASALQFF. The chain employs TRBV29-1 and TRBJ2-1; D unclear. CDR1 and CDR2 from the germline V gene are SQVTM and ANQGSEA. The length of the CDR3 is 12 residues. Trimming removed 1 base from V and 13 bases from J, with 14 bases in between.